These T cell receptor beta chains were read from a single sample in a study of blood T cell repertoires in COVID-19. The assay was immunoSEQ multiplex PCR, and TCRdb's table has in-frame clones only and misses some. The data contain more than 95,000 clones, around 76% of them singletons. The sequencing input was peripheral blood. All receptors derive from an elderly man with COVID-19, enrolled during active disease. Each CDR3 is given with its conserved first and last residue. D genes are given only for firm matches. Size is omitted from some rows. Given values are once, few, many or a class for expanded clones.

NA | TRBD2 | TRBJ2-7 | TRBV4-3 | CASSQGLAGEVYEQYF | TGCGCCAGCAGCCAGGGACTAGCGGGAGAGGTTTACGAGCAGTACTTC
NA | NA | TRBJ2-3 | TRBV5-1 | CASSLATGGADTQYF | TGCGCCAGCAGCTTGGCTACAGGGGGGGCAGATACGCAGTATTTT
NA | NA | TRBJ2-7 | TRBV18 | CASSPSEYEQYF | TGTGCCAGCTCACCTAGCGAATACGAGCAGTACTTC
NA | NA | TRBJ2-3 | TRBV20-1 | CSASLAGSINTQYF | TGCAGTGCTAGTCTGGCGGGAAGCATAAATACGCAGTATTTT
NA | NA | TRBJ2-5 | TRBV3-1/TRBV3-2 | CASSQGPGVAQETQYF | TGTGCCAGCAGCCAAGGCCCGGGAGTGGCACAAGAGACCCAGTACTTC
NA | NA | TRBJ2-7 | TRBV5-1 | CASRHRLGGSYEQYF | TGCGCCAGCAGGCATCGATTGGGGGGATCCTACGAGCAGTACTTC
once | TRBD1 | TRBJ1-5 | TRBV6-2/TRBV6-3 | CASSYPRGPRQPQHF | TGTGCCAGCAGTTACCCCAGGGGGCCGCGTCAGCCCCAGCATTTT
NA | TRBD2 | TRBJ2-7 | TRBV18 | CASSEGLAGSSDEQYF | TGTGCCAGCTCTGAGGGACTAGCGGGATCTTCGGACGAGCAGTACTTC
few | TRBD1 | TRBJ2-5 | TRBV7-3 | CASSLDRAVQETQYF | TGTGCCAGCAGCTTAGACAGGGCGGTCCAAGAGACCCAGTACTTC
NA | NA | TRBJ2-7 | TRBV6-5 | CASSYGEATYEQYF | TGTGCCAGCAGTTACGGAGAGGCCACCTACGAGCAGTACTTC
NA | TRBD1 | TRBJ2-1 | TRBV9 | CASSVIGTGGNEQFF | TGTGCCAGCAGCGTTATCGGGACAGGGGGAAATGAGCAGTTCTTC